These 14 T cell receptor beta chains originate from one sample sequenced in a study of shared T cell receptors in the human thymus. TCRdb's copy holds only in-frame clones and misses some; the assay was immunoSEQ multiplex PCR. Among fewer than 700,000 clones listed, roughly 90% were seen once. Another study also made use of these data, one on human thymus T cells.

The sample taken for sequencing was thymocytes. Receptor source: a boy younger than two with a congenital heart defect.

The rearrangement uses TRBV4-3 and TRBJ1-4, with a weak D call TRBD1 (5 bases). The germline V gene encodes CDR1 LGHNA and CDR2 YSLEER. This CDR3 region has 22 residues. Trimming took off 3 bases at V and 3 bases at J, with 32 bases between the two ends. The CDR3, as DNA: TGCGCCAGCAGCCAGGTCGTAAAGGGGCCGGGGGAGACAAATCCACCTAATGAAAAACTGTTTTTT. Translating gives CASSQVVKGPGETNPPNEKLFF.

A remark on this clone: The junction and the germline gene differ at one end; a read error may be behind it. The chain links TRBV7-2 to TRBJ1-1, with 10 bases matching TRBD1. Germline V CDR1 and CDR2: SGHTA, FQGNSA. The CDR3 is made up of 16 amino acids. CDR3 amino acids: CASSLAVGQGNPEAFF. CDR3 bases: TGTGCCAGCAGCTTAGCTGTGGGACAGGGGAACCCTGAAGCTTTCTTT. Full variable domain (rest looked up from reference TRBV7-2 and TRBJ1-1): GAGVSQSPSNKVTEKGKDVELRCDPISGHTALYWYRQSLGQGLEFLIYFQGNSAPDKSGLPSDRFSAERTGGSVSTLTIQRTQQEDSAVYLCASSLAVGQGNPEAFFGQGTRLTVV.

V is TRBV6-5 and J is TRBJ2-7; a possible D gene is TRBD2 (6 bases). The CDR3 has 13 residues. Trimming pared 7 bases from V and 4 bases from J, leaving 14 bases between. The germline V gene encodes CDR1 MNHEY and CDR2 SVGAGI. CDR3 sequence reads: CASKREPRYEQYF. In nucleotides, the CDR3 is TGTGCCAGCAAACGGGAGCCTCGTTACGAGCAGTACTTC.

The CDR3 DNA is TGTGCCAGCAACCCTAGCGGGAGCTCAGATACGCAGTATTTT. It encodes CASNPSGSSDTQYF. The chain employs TRBV2 and TRBJ2-3; 10 bases are shared with TRBD2. Trimming cost V 7 bases and J 4 bases; bases outside gene matches: 5. This CDR3 is 14 amino acids long. Germline V CDR1 and CDR2: SNHLY, FYNNEI.

CDR3 nucleotide sequence: TGTGCCAGCAGCGATACACGAGGTCAGCCCCAGCATTTT. This gives the protein CASSDTRGQPQHF. The genes are TRBV2 and TRBJ1-5; D call uncertain. This CDR3 region has 13 residues. The germline CDR1 and CDR2 sequences are SNHLY and FYNNEI. Trimming left V 6 bases short and J 6 bases short, with 12 bases between.

The rearrangement links TRBV10-3 to TRBJ1-3; D call uncertain. Germline loops: CDR1 ENHRY, CDR2 SYGVKD. CDR3 length equals 18 residues. V lost 6 bases to trimming and J lost 7 bases, with 28 bases between them. The CDR3 nucleotides read TGTGCCATCAGCCGGGGAGCCCCAGGTGAGGCCCGGAGGAACACCATATATTTT. Its protein product is CAISRGAPGEARRNTIYF.

This chain uses TRBV6-5 with TRBJ1-2; no reliable D call. V lost 2 bases and J 0 bases, leaving 10 bases between the germline ends. The V gene's germline CDR1 is MNHEY and CDR2 SVGAGI. This CDR3 spans 15 amino acids. The CDR3 region is CASSYSAETNYGYTF. CDR3 sequence (DNA): TGTGCCAGCAGTTACAGCGCAGAGACTAACTATGGCTACACCTTC.

The CDR3: CASSPRQGYTEAFF. Here the CDR3 DNA reads TGTGCCAGCAGCCCCCGACAGGGATATACTGAAGCTTTCTTT. The rearrangement joins TRBV11-3 to TRBJ1-1, with 7 positions matching TRBD1. Trimming took 5 bases from V and 5 from J; bases not matched to a gene: 8. CDR1 and CDR2 (germline): SGHNT, YENEEA. The CDR3 spans 14 residues.

The rearrangement joins TRBV6-1 to TRBJ1-5, with D uncertain. This CDR3 has 12 amino acids. Germline lookup yields CDR1 MNHNS and CDR2 SASEGT. With 2 bases removed from V and 5 bases from J, the gap between germline ends came to 4 bases. CDR3 coding DNA: TGTGCCAGCAGTGAATCGGATCAGCCCCAGCATTTT. It encodes CASSESDQPQHF.

The V gene is TRBV28, the J gene TRBJ2-7, with 11 bases fitting TRBD2. Germline V gene lookup returns CDR1 MDHEN and CDR2 SYDVKM. The CDR3 totals 16 residues. V lost 4 bases and J lost 5; bases outside the gene matches: 10. Here the CDR3 reads CASSSRLAGSSNEQYF. The CDR3 nucleotides read TGTGCCAGCAGTTCCCGACTAGCGGGGTCATCCAACGAGCAGTACTTC.

The V gene is TRBV30, the J gene TRBJ1-5; maybe TRBD1 (5 bases). CDR3 size: 14 residues. V lost 0 bases and J lost 7, with 13 bases in between. The germline gives CDR1 GTSNPN, CDR2 SVGIG (reference sequence). The CDR3: CAWSVRQGRQPQHF. CDR3 sequence (DNA): TGTGCCTGGAGTGTAAGGCAGGGCCGGCAGCCCCAGCATTTT. The full variable domain, its missing parts supplied by reference TRBV30 and TRBJ1-5, is SQTIHQWPATLVQPVGSPLSLECTVEGTSNPNLYWYRQAAGRGLQLLFYSVGIGQISSEVPQNLSASRPQDRQFILSSKKLLLSDSGFYLCAWSVRQGRQPQHFGDGTRLSIL.

J is TRBJ2-2 and V is TRBV27, with TRBD1 identical over 7 bases. Losses at the gene ends were 3 bases for V and 4 bases for J; bases not matched to a gene: 5. The germline gives CDR1 MNHEY, CDR2 SMNVEV (reference sequence). This CDR3 is built from 15 residues. CDR3 DNA: TGTGCCAGCAGTTTCCCAGGGGGTGGCACCGGGGAGCTGTTTTTT. It codes for CASSFPGGGTGELFF.

This chain connects TRBV10-3 to TRBJ2-7, with D perhaps matching TRBD2 (6 bases). Trimming cost V 2 bases and J 7 bases, with 12 bases left between them. CDR3 length: 13 residues. Germline CDR1 is ENHRY and CDR2 is SYGVKD. The CDR3 here is CAISERRGGEQYF. CDR3 nucleotide sequence: TGTGCCATCAGTGAGCGGCGGGGAGGAGAGCAGTACTTC.

The chain recombines TRBV5-1 with TRBJ2-7; a weak D match, TRBD2 (5 bases). V was trimmed by 0 bases and J by 2 bases, leaving 12 bases between them. Germline lookup yields CDR1 SGHRS and CDR2 YFSETQ. The CDR3 has 15 amino acids. The CDR3 region is CASSLALGGAYEQYF. CDR3 sequence (DNA): TGCGCCAGCAGCTTGGCCCTAGGAGGTGCCTACGAGCAGTACTTC.